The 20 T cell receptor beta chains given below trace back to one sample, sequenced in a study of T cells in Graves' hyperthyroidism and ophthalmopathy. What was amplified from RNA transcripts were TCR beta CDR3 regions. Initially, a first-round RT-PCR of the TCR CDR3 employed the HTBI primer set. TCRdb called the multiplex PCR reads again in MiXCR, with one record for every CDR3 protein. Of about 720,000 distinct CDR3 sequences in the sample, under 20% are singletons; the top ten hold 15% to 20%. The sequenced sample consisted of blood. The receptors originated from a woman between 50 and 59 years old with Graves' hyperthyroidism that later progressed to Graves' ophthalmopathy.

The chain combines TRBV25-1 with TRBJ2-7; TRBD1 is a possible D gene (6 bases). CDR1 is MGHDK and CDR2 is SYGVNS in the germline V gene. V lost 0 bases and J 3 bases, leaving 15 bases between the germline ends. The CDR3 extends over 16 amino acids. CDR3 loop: CASSEYVTGPHYEQYF. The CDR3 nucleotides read TGTGCCAGCAGTGAATACGTTACAGGGCCCCACTACGAGCAGTACTTC.

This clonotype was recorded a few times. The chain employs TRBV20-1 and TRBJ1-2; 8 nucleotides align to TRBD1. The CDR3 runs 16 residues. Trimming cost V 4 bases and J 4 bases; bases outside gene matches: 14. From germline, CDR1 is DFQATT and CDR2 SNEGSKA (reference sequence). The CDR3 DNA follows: TGCAGTGCTATACAAAAGGGGACAGGTGAAGTCTATGGCTACACCTTC. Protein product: CSAIQKGTGEVYGYTF.

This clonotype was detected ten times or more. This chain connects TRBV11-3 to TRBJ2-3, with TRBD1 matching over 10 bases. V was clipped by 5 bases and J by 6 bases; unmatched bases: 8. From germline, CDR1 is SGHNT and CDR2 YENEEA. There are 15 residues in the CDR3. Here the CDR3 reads CASSPRTGGVDTQYF. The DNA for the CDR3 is TGTGCCAGCAGCCCTCGGACAGGGGGGGTGGATACGCAGTATTTT. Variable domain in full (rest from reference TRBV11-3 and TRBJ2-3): EAGVVQSPRYKIIEKKQPVAFWCNPISGHNTLYWYLQNLGQGPELLIRYENEEAVDDSQLPKDRFSAERLKGVDSTLKIQPAELGDSAVYLCASSPRTGGVDTQYFGPGTRLTVL.

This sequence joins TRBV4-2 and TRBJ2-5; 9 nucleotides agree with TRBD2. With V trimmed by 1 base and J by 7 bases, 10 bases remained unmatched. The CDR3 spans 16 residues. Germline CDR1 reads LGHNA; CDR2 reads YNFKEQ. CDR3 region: CASSQGAGGHQGTQYF. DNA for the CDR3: TGTGCCAGCAGCCAAGGAGCGGGGGGCCACCAGGGGACCCAGTACTTC.

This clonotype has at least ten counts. The CDR3 region has the DNA TGTGCCAGCAGTGAAGACATCGGGCTTAAGTCGTGGACCCAGTACTTC. It specifies CASSEDIGLKSWTQYF. The chain has TRBV2 and TRBJ2-5, with D uncertain. CDR1 and CDR2 from the germline V gene are SNHLY and FYNNEI. V gave up 1 base and J gave up 7 bases, with 19 bases separating them. The CDR3 loop spans 16 amino acids.

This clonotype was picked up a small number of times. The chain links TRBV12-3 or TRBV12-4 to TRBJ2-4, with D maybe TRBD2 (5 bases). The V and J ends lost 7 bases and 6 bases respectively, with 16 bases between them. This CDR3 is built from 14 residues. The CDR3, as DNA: TGTGCCAGCACAAGCAGGAGGTTGAGAAACATTCAGTACTTC. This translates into CASTSRRLRNIQYF.

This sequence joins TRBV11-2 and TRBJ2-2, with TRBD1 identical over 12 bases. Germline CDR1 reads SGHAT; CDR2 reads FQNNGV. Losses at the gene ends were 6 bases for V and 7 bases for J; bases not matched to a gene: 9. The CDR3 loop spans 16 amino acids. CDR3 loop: CASRDWDRGPVGELFF. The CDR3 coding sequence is TGTGCCAGCAGGGACTGGGACAGGGGGCCGGTCGGGGAGCTGTTTTTT.

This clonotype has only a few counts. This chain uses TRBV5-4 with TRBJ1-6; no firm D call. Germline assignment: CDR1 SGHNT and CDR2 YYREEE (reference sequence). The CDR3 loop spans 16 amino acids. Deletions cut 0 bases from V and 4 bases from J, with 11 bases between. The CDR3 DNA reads TGTGCCAGCAGCTTGGGTTTGCCCGGATATAATTCACCCCTCCACTTT. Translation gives CASSLGLPGYNSPLHF.

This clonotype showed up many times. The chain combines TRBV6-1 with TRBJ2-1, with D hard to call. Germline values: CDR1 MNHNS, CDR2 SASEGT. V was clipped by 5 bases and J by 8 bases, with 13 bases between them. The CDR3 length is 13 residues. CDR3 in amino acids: CASSRLGIDEQFF. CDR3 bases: TGTGCCAGCAGTCGACTTGGTATCGATGAGCAGTTCTTC.

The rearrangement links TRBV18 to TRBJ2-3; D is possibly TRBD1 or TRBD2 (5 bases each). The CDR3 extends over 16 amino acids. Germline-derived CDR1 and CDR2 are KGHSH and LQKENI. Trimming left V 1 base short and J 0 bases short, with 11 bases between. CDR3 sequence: CASSPRTGRSTDTQYF. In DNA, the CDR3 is TGTGCCAGCTCACCACGAACGGGACGGAGCACAGATACGCAGTATTTT.

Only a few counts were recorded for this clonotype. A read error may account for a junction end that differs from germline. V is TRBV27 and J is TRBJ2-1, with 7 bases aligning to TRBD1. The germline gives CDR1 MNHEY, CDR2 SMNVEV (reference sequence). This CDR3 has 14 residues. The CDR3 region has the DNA TGTGGCAGCAGGGACAGAACTTCGCGCGATGAGCAGTTCTTC. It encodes CGSRDRTSRDEQFF.

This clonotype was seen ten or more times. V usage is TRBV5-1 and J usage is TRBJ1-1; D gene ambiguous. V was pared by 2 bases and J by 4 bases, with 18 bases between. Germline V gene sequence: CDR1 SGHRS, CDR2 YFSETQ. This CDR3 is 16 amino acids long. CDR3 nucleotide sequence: TGCGCCAGCAGCTTCCACCCTGATGAAGCAGGCACTGAAGCTTTCTTT. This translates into CASSFHPDEAGTEAFF.

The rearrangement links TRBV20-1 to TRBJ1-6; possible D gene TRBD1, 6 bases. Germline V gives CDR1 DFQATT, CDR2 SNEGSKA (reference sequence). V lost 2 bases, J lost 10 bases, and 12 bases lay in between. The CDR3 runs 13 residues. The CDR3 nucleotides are TGCAGTGCTAGAACTGCCAGGGGATCACCCCTCCACTTT. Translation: CSARTARGSPLHF.

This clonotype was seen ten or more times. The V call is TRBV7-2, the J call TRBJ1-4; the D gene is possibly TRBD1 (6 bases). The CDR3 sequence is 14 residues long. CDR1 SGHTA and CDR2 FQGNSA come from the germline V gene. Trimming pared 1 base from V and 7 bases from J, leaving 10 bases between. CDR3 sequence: CASSLEQGGEKLFF. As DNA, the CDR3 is TGTGCCAGCAGCTTAGAACAGGGAGGTGAAAAACTGTTTTTT. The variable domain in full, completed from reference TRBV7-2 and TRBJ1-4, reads GAGVSQSPSNKVTEKGKDVELRCDPISGHTALYWYRQSLGQGLEFLIYFQGNSAPDKSGLPSDRFSAERTGGSVSTLTIQRTQQEDSAVYLCASSLEQGGEKLFFGSGTQLSVL.

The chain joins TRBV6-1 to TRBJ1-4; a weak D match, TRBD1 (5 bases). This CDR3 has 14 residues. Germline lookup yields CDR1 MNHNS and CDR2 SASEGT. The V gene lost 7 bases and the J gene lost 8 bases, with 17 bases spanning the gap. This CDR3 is CASTLEGFSEKLFF. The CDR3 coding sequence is TGTGCCAGCACCCTAGAGGGGTTTAGCGAAAAACTGTTTTTT.

The CDR3 region is CASTTRAENTEAFF. The DNA for the CDR3 is TGTGCCAGCACCACCAGGGCGGAGAACACTGAAGCTTTCTTT. V gene TRBV6-2 or TRBV6-3 combines with J gene TRBJ1-1; a possible D gene is TRBD1 (5 bases). Germline V gives CDR1 MNHEY, CDR2 SVGEGT. Between the trimmed V and J ends, which lost 7 bases and 1 base, there was a span of 13 bases. This CDR3 is built from 14 residues.

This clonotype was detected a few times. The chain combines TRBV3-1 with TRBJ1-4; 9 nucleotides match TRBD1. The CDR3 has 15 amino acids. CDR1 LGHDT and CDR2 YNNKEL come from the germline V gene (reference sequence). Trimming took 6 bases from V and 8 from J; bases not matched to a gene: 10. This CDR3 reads CASRETGTGQEKLFF. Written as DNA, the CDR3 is TGTGCCAGCAGGGAAACCGGGACAGGGCAAGAAAAACTGTTTTTT.

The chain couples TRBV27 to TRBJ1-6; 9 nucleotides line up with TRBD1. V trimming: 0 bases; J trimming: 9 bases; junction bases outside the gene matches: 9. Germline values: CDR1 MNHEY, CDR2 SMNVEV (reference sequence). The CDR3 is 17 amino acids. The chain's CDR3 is CASSLSTGTGSGSPLHF. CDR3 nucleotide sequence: TGTGCCAGCAGTTTATCGACGGGGACAGGGTCTGGTTCACCCCTCCACTTT.

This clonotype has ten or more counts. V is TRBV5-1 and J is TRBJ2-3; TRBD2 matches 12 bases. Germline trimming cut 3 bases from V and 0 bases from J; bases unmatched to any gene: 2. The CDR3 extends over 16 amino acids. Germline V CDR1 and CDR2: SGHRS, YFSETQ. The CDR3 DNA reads TGCGCCAGCAGCTGGACTAGCGGGGCGAGCACAGATACGCAGTATTTT. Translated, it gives CASSWTSGASTDTQYF.

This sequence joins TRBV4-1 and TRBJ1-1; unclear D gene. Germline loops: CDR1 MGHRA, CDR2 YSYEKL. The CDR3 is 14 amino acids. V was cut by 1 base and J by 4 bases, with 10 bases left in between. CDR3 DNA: TGCGCCAGCAGCCAAGCACTCATGGGCACTGAAGCTTTCTTT. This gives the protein CASSQALMGTEAFF.